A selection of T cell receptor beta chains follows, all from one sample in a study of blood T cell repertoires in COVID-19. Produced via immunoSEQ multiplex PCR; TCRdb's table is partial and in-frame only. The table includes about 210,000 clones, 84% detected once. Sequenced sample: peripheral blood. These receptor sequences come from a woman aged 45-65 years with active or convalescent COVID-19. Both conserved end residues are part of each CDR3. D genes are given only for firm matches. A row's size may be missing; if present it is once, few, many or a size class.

DNA: TGCGCCAGCAGCTTACAGGGGACCCAAGAGACCCAGTACTTC
CDR3: CASSLQGTQETQYF
D: TRBD1
size: -
J: TRBJ2-5
V: TRBV5-1

DNA: TGTGCCAGCAGTGATCGGCCAGGGGGCTCGGGAGACACCATATATTTT
CDR3: CASSDRPGGSGDTIYF
D: TRBD1
size: -
J: TRBJ1-3
V: TRBV25-1

DNA: TGTGCCAGCAGCTTCAGGGGCACTGAAGCTTTCTTT
CDR3: CASSFRGTEAFF
D: -
size: once
J: TRBJ1-1
V: TRBV11-2

DNA: TGTGCCAGCAGTTACCGGGCCTCTACGGGGAATTCACCCCTCCACTTT
CDR3: CASSYRASTGNSPLHF
D: -
size: -
J: TRBJ1-6
V: TRBV6-2/TRBV6-3

DNA: TGTGCCAGTAGTAACCGGGACAGGGTAGAAAAACTGTTTTTT
CDR3: CASSNRDRVEKLFF
D: TRBD1
size: -
J: TRBJ1-4
V: TRBV19

DNA: TGTGCCAGCAGCCCCGGACCCGGGATTTCCAATCAGCCCCAGCATTTT
CDR3: CASSPGPGISNQPQHF
D: -
size: -
J: TRBJ1-5
V: TRBV5-4

DNA: TGTGCCAGCAGCCAATATTGGGGCAGGGATTCCGATGAGCAGTTCTTC
CDR3: CASSQYWGRDSDEQFF
D: -
size: -
J: TRBJ2-1
V: TRBV7-9

DNA: TGTGCCAGCAGCGACACGACGAACACTGAAGCTTTCTTT
CDR3: CASSDTTNTEAFF
D: -
size: -
J: TRBJ1-1
V: TRBV11-2

DNA: TGCGCCAGCAGCCTGGGACTAGCGGGGGGGCCGATGGAGACCCAGTACTTC
CDR3: CASSLGLAGGPMETQYF
D: TRBD2
size: -
J: TRBJ2-5
V: TRBV5-1

DNA: TGCGCCAGCAGCTTGGAGCGGGGGCAAAACACTGAAGCTTTCTTT
CDR3: CASSLERGQNTEAFF
D: -
size: -
J: TRBJ1-1
V: TRBV5-1

DNA: TGTGCCAGCAGTTACACTGGACAGCATAACTATGGCTACACCTTC
CDR3: CASSYTGQHNYGYTF
D: -
size: -
J: TRBJ1-2
V: TRBV6-5

DNA: TGTGCCAGTAGAAAGGCGTCTCTCGCAGGGTCGTATGGCTACACCTTC
CDR3: CASRKASLAGSYGYTF
D: -
size: -
J: TRBJ1-2
V: TRBV19

DNA: TGTGCCAGCAGTTTAATAGATCCCGGTTCACCCCTCCACTTT
CDR3: CASSLIDPGSPLHF
D: -
size: -
J: TRBJ1-6
V: TRBV27

DNA: TGTGCCAGCAGTGGAAACAGGGCGGTTCAGCCCCAGCATTTT
CDR3: CASSGNRAVQPQHF
D: -
size: -
J: TRBJ1-5
V: TRBV25-1

DNA: TGTGCCAGCAGTCCCAGGACAGGGGACCCTGAAGCTTTCTTT
CDR3: CASSPRTGDPEAFF
D: TRBD1
size: -
J: TRBJ1-1
V: TRBV28

DNA: TGTGCCAGCAAACGGACAGCCCTCTCGAACACCGGGGAGCTGTTTTTT
CDR3: CASKRTALSNTGELFF
D: -
size: -
J: TRBJ2-2
V: TRBV27

DNA: TGTGCCAGCAGTTGGGACAGGCGAGGCGAGCAGTACTTC
CDR3: CASSWDRRGEQYF
D: TRBD1
size: -
J: TRBJ2-7
V: TRBV12-3/TRBV12-4

DNA: TGTGCCAGCAGTGTGGGCAGGAGCACAGATACGCAGTATTTT
CDR3: CASSVGRSTDTQYF
D: -
size: -
J: TRBJ2-3
V: TRBV25-1

DNA: TGTGCCAGCAGTTCGGGACTTGGCGGGAATGAGCAGTTCTTC
CDR3: CASSSGLGGNEQFF
D: -
size: few
J: TRBJ2-1
V: TRBV6-5

DNA: TGTGCCAGCAGTTGGACAGGGGTTTGGGGCTACACCTTC
CDR3: CASSWTGVWGYTF
D: TRBD1
size: -
J: TRBJ1-2
V: TRBV7-9

DNA: TGTGCCAGTAGTTCTACGGGCGGGACCAACTATGGCTACACCTTC
CDR3: CASSSTGGTNYGYTF
D: -
size: -
J: TRBJ1-2
V: TRBV19

DNA: TGTGCCACCAGCAGAGAGACAGGGGATTCCTACGAGCAGTACTTC
CDR3: CATSRETGDSYEQYF
D: TRBD1
size: -
J: TRBJ2-7
V: TRBV15

DNA: TGTGCCAGCAGGCGGGGACCTAACTATGGCTACACCTTC
CDR3: CASRRGPNYGYTF
D: -
size: -
J: TRBJ1-2
V: TRBV9

DNA: TGTGCCAGTACTATTCTATCGGCGGGGTATAGCAATCAGCCCCAGCATTTT
CDR3: CASTILSAGYSNQPQHF
D: -
size: -
J: TRBJ1-5
V: TRBV19

DNA: TGTGCCAGCTCACCCGGGATCACGTCTGGAAACACCATATATTTT
CDR3: CASSPGITSGNTIYF
D: -
size: once
J: TRBJ1-3
V: TRBV18

DNA: TGTGCCAGCAGCGACCCAGGCGGGGGCAACTATGGCTACACCTTC
CDR3: CASSDPGGGNYGYTF
D: -
size: -
J: TRBJ1-2
V: TRBV6-6

DNA: TGTGCCAGCTCATTTCAGGGGGACTATGGCTACACCTTC
CDR3: CASSFQGDYGYTF
D: TRBD1
size: -
J: TRBJ1-2
V: TRBV18

DNA: TGTGCCAGCAGCCCGAAATCCGGGAGAGAGAGAAGGACAGATACGCAGTATTTT
CDR3: CASSPKSGRERRTDTQYF
D: -
size: -
J: TRBJ2-3
V: TRBV11-2

DNA: TGTGCCAGCAGCCAAGATGGGGCTAGCGGGAGGGCCTGGGGTGAGCAGTTCTTC
CDR3: CASSQDGASGRAWGEQFF
D: TRBD2
size: -
J: TRBJ2-1
V: TRBV3-1/TRBV3-2

DNA: TGCGCCAGCAGCATCTCAGTAGATACGCAGTATTTT
CDR3: CASSISVDTQYF
D: -
size: -
J: TRBJ2-3
V: TRBV5-1

DNA: TGTGCCACCAGCAGAGGAGGCGGGGAGACCCAGTACTTC
CDR3: CATSRGGGETQYF
D: -
size: -
J: TRBJ2-5
V: TRBV15

DNA: TGTGCCAGCAGCAATAGGGGGGATACGCAGTATTTT
CDR3: CASSNRGDTQYF
D: -
size: -
J: TRBJ2-3
V: TRBV11-2

DNA: TGTGCCAGCTCAGCACAGGGGGCGAGGGAAAAACTGTTTTTT
CDR3: CASSAQGAREKLFF
D: TRBD1
size: -
J: TRBJ1-4
V: TRBV18

DNA: TGTGCCAGCAGCTTGGCATCTCGGGGGAATGAGCAGTTCTTC
CDR3: CASSLASRGNEQFF
D: -
size: few
J: TRBJ2-1
V: TRBV5-4

DNA: TGTGCCAGCAGTTACCAGACAGGGCTGAATTCACCCCTCCACTTT
CDR3: CASSYQTGLNSPLHF
D: TRBD1
size: -
J: TRBJ1-6
V: TRBV6-2/TRBV6-3

DNA: TGTGCCAGTAGTACCCGAGACAGGGGGCTAAGGGGCACTGAAGCTTTCTTT
CDR3: CASSTRDRGLRGTEAFF
D: TRBD1
size: -
J: TRBJ1-1
V: TRBV19

DNA: TGTGCCAGCAGTTACGAGAGTTCTCGGGGCTACACCTTC
CDR3: CASSYESSRGYTF
D: -
size: -
J: TRBJ1-2
V: TRBV6-5

DNA: TGTGCCAGCAGTCTTCGTTACTACGAGCAGTACTTC
CDR3: CASSLRYYEQYF
D: -
size: -
J: TRBJ2-7
V: TRBV28

DNA: TGTGCCAGCAGCCAACCGGGGACAGGGAAACATGGCTACACCTTC
CDR3: CASSQPGTGKHGYTF
D: TRBD1
size: -
J: TRBJ1-2
V: TRBV3-1/TRBV3-2

DNA: TGTGCCAGCAGTACCATAGGGACAGCTCGCTATGGCTACACCTTC
CDR3: CASSTIGTARYGYTF
D: TRBD1
size: -
J: TRBJ1-2
V: TRBV6-5

DNA: TGCGCCCGCAGCTTGGGGGGAGAGGGAGGGTACCGAGATACGCAGTATTTT
CDR3: CARSLGGEGGYRDTQYF
D: TRBD2
size: -
J: TRBJ2-3
V: TRBV5-1

DNA: TGTGCCAGCAGCTTGGCCAGGGACAATCAGCCCCAGCATTTT
CDR3: CASSLARDNQPQHF
D: -
size: -
J: TRBJ1-5
V: TRBV5-5

DNA: TGTGCCAGCAGCGCCCGACTAGCGGGAGGACTCGAGCAGTACTTC
CDR3: CASSARLAGGLEQYF
D: TRBD2
size: once
J: TRBJ2-7
V: TRBV9

DNA: TGTGCCAGCAGCTCCCGTGGGCGGACAGCGGAGACCCAGTACTTC
CDR3: CASSSRGRTAETQYF
D: -
size: -
J: TRBJ2-5
V: TRBV7-6

DNA: TGTGCCAGCAGCTCCGTTGCTTCCAACAGGAACTATGGCTACACCTTC
CDR3: CASSSVASNRNYGYTF
D: -
size: -
J: TRBJ1-2
V: TRBV6-2/TRBV6-3

DNA: TGTGCCACCAGTGATTTCGGACTTAACACCGGGGAGCTGTTTTTT
CDR3: CATSDFGLNTGELFF
D: -
size: -
J: TRBJ2-2
V: TRBV24-1

DNA: TGTGCCAGCAGCCCATACAGGCCCTGGGACACTGAAGCTTTCTTT
CDR3: CASSPYRPWDTEAFF
D: -
size: once
J: TRBJ1-1
V: TRBV5-4

DNA: TGTGCCAGCACCTCGGAGGGATACTTCTCTGGAAACACCATATATTTT
CDR3: CASTSEGYFSGNTIYF
D: -
size: -
J: TRBJ1-3
V: TRBV28

DNA: TGTGCCAGCAGTGACTCCCCGGACAGGGCTCAGCCCCAGCATTTT
CDR3: CASSDSPDRAQPQHF
D: TRBD1
size: -
J: TRBJ1-5
V: TRBV6-5

DNA: TGTGCCATCAGTGTGACAGGGGAGACTAACTATGGCTACACCTTC
CDR3: CAISVTGETNYGYTF
D: TRBD1
size: -
J: TRBJ1-2
V: TRBV10-3

DNA: TGTGCCAGCTCATTCAATCTAGCGGGCTCGGAGCTGTTTTTT
CDR3: CASSFNLAGSELFF
D: TRBD2
size: -
J: TRBJ2-2
V: TRBV18

DNA: TGCAGTGCTAGTGGACGGAGCGGCGAGCAGTACTTC
CDR3: CSASGRSGEQYF
D: -
size: -
J: TRBJ2-7
V: TRBV20-1

DNA: TGTGCCAGCAGTTACTCGTCCAGGGTCGGAAATCAGCCCCAGCATTTT
CDR3: CASSYSSRVGNQPQHF
D: -
size: -
J: TRBJ1-5
V: TRBV6-5